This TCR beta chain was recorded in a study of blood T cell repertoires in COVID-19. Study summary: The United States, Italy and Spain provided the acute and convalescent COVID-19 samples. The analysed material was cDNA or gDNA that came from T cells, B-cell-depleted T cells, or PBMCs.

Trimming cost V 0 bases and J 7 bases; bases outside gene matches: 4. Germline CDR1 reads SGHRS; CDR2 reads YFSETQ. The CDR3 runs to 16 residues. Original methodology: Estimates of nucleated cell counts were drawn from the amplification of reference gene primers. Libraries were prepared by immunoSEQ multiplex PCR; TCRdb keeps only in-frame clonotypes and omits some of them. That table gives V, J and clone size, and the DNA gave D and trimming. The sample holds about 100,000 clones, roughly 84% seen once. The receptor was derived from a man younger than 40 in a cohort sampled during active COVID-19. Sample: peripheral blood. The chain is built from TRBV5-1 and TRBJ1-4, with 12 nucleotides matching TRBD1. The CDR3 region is CASSLGGQGAGEKLFF. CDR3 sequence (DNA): TGCGCCAGCAGCTTGGGGGGACAGGGGGCCGGTGAAAAACTGTTTTTT.